This T cell receptor (beta chain) was profiled in a study of spatial heterogeneity in lung cancer. In the study overall: Alpha-chain detections were consistently fewer than beta-chain detections among the sequences. There were, on average, more than eight raw-read appearances for each unique TCR and UMI combination.

The study tagged each TCR cDNA molecule with a unique molecular identifier. TCRdb processed the 5' RACE reads anew with MiXCR; each CDR3 protein has one entry. The table shows some 11,000 distinct CDR3 sequences, with approximately 6.2% occurring only once. Time point described: sample taken at primary tumor resection. Sequencing was performed on whole RNA extracted from tumor and nontumor lung tissue, or from frozen PBMC, and the material was left unsorted. A total of around 72 untreated early-stage non-small cell lung cancer patients served as donors. Comments on this clonotype: This beta chain turned up in a library designed for alpha chains; as an off-target read, its abundance says little.

This clonotype originated in a male donor with early-stage non-small cell lung cancer. Specimen: normal lung tissue next to the tumor, collected at surgery.

CDR3 in amino acids: CASSFLPGQGTYEQYF. The CDR3 coding sequence is TGCGCCAGCAGCTTCCTACCGGGACAGGGGACCTACGAGCAGTACTTC. The chain couples TRBV5-1 to TRBJ2-7, with 10 bases matching TRBD1. The V gene end was trimmed by 2 bases and the J gene end by 2 bases; junction bases not matched to a gene: 7. Germline CDR1 is SGHRS and CDR2 is YFSETQ. The CDR3 runs to 16 residues.